This entry concerns a single T cell receptor (beta chain). Its matching antigen is unknown. Deletions cut 3 bases from V and 5 bases from J, with 8 bases between. The CDR3 is 14 amino acids. Germline V gene lookup returns CDR1 SEHNR and CDR2 FQNEAQ (reference sequence). This specimen belongs to a study of CD8 T cells in ankylosing spondylitis. TCRdb processed the 5' RACE reads anew with MiXCR; each CDR3 protein has one entry. The data contain almost 250,000 distinct CDR3 sequences, under 35% of them singletons. Whole-study results and caveats: The authors reported significant enrichment of disease-linked clones in matched ankylosing spondylitis synovial fluid.

Sequenced material: blood, either unsorted or a sorted T cell fraction (not recorded which). J is TRBJ1-6 and V is TRBV7-9; tentatively, D is TRBD1 (5 bases). The origin of this receptor is a male donor with ankylosing spondylitis or in good health (not recorded which). This chain's CDR3 is CASSFGGDNSPLHF. The CDR3 DNA sequence: TGTGCCAGCAGCTTTGGGGGAGATAATTCACCCCTCCACTTT.